This TCR beta chain was retrieved from a study of cytomegalovirus exposure and HLA in healthy donors (dated by TCRdb to 2016 to 2017). Background on the whole study: According to a later analysis, one platform produced both the roughly 110 validation repertoires and the 670 or so repertoires of the first cohort. The study aimed to test whether cataloging public T cell receptors could reveal signatures of past pathogen exposure. To predict cytomegalovirus infection status, the study combined high-throughput TCR immunosequencing, statistical association of individual TCRs with disease status, and machine learning. A separate validation cohort of approximately 120 different subjects was used in addition to the approximately 700-subject first cohort. Study-wide findings and limitations: According to the authors, the approach could potentially be generalized to other disease states and immunological phenotypes. In the study, about 150 TCR beta chains were listed as associated with cytomegalovirus. Subsequent analysis determined that TCRs grouped into clusters in the first cohort also showed a tendency toward co-occurrence across the roughly 110 validation repertoires, and about 93% of cluster scores exceeded 0. While some public TCRs were present in many individuals, most TCR sequences turned up only very rarely across donors. A few of the identified cytomegalovirus-associated TCR beta chains were confirmed in vitro to be specific for cytomegalovirus antigens. Cytomegalovirus status was reported to be diagnosed by the classifier with high specificity and sensitivity in both the original and validation cohorts. All 110 or so repertoires were used to score co-occurrence in the validation cohort in a later analysis, because that analysis had no HLA typing for the cohort.

The library was obtained by the immunoSEQ multiplex PCR assay. Per the source publication's procedure: A statistical classification framework was developed to diagnose cytomegalovirus status using the catalog of TCR beta chain sequences. TCRdb retrieved this table from immuneACCESS and kept in-frame rearrangements only. Not all clones are present; in checked studies, unresolved V genes account for under half, and no reason is known for the remainder. The V and J calls and clone size are taken from that table; D and trimming were inferred from the DNA. The sample table shows around 60,000 clones, and around 92% are seen once. The ten largest clones take up roughly 1.3% of the sample. The donors were included in the validation cohort of approximately 120 subjects, a group kept apart from the approximately 700-subject first cohort. Concerning this clone itself: Its antigen has not been determined. One base away there is no much larger clone; base qualities are not given.

The CDR3 covers 13 residues, taking in both the cysteine and the phenylalanine. Of all the DNA, just the CDR3 is kept, 39 bases in frame from base 1. CDR1 is given as LGHNT and CDR2 as FRNRAP, both from the germline V gene. V gives up 2 bases and J gives up 6 bases, and the segment between their germline ends measures 7 bases. This TCR derives from a young woman in good health and CMV-seronegative. The sample taken for sequencing was PBMCs. The chain is encoded by TRBV12-5 joined to TRBJ2-2, with no D gene named confidently. The sequenced DNA: TGTGCTAGTGGTTTGTCCCCCTCCGGGGAGCTGTTTTTT. It translates to CASGLSPSGELFF.